Presented here are 10 T cell receptor beta chains from one specimen sequenced in a study of blood T cell repertoires in COVID-19. Method: immunoSEQ multiplex PCR; TCRdb's copy keeps in-frame clones and lacks some. Of more than 60,000 clones listed, 74% were seen once; the top ten hold approximately 2.8%. The sequenced sample consisted of peripheral blood. These receptors were taken from a human donor with acute or convalescent COVID-19. The donor label of this sample is uncertain.

The J gene is TRBJ1-2, the V gene TRBV3-1 (or the pseudogene TRBV3-2); 7 bases line up with TRBD1. This CDR3 is 13 amino acids long. With 1 base clipped from V and 8 bases from J, the junction kept 4 bases outside the gene matches. Germline V gene sequence: CDR1 LGHDT, CDR2 YNNKEL (reference sequence). The CDR3 loop is CASSQGRGQGYTF. Here the CDR3 DNA reads TGTGCCAGCAGCCAAGGGAGGGGGCAAGGCTACACCTTC.

The chain combines TRBV5-5 with TRBJ1-5; 9 bases map to TRBD1. The CDR3 has 15 residues. With 4 bases clipped from V and 6 bases from J, the junction kept 8 bases outside the gene matches. Germline V gives CDR1 SGHKS, CDR2 YYEKEE (reference sequence). CDR3 DNA sequence: TGTGCCAGCAGCCCTGGGGGACAGGGACGTCAGCCCCAGCATTTT. This gives the protein CASSPGGQGRQPQHF.

The V call is TRBV7-8, the J call TRBJ2-1, with D unclear. Trimming pared 2 bases from V and 7 bases from J, leaving 9 bases between. Germline V CDR1 and CDR2: SGHVS, FQNEAQ. The CDR3 covers 13 residues. As DNA, the CDR3 is TGTGCCAGCAGCTTAATCCAGGCTAATGAGCAGTTCTTC. Its protein product is CASSLIQANEQFF.

The chain recombines TRBV4-2 with TRBJ2-3, with TRBD2 identical over 7 bases. The CDR3 has 15 residues. Trimming cost V 0 bases and J 4 bases; bases outside gene matches: 4. CDR1 and CDR2 from the germline V gene are LGHNA and YNFKEQ. The CDR3 loop is CASSQEAGMADTQYF. The CDR3 nucleotides are TGTGCCAGCAGCCAAGAAGCGGGAATGGCAGATACGCAGTATTTT.

The gene calls are TRBV29-1 and TRBJ2-2, with 11 bases that match TRBD1. CDR3 length: 14 amino acids. V was clipped by 1 base and J by 6 bases; unmatched bases: 1. Germline-derived CDR1 and CDR2 are SQVTM and ANQGSEA. This CDR3 reads CSVEAGQGAGELFF. CDR3 DNA sequence: TGCAGCGTTGAAGCGGGACAGGGGGCCGGGGAGCTGTTTTTT.

The chain employs TRBV5-5 and TRBJ2-3; 7 bases fit TRBD1. V lost 4 bases, J lost 3 bases, and 2 bases stayed unmatched. Germline loops: CDR1 SGHKS, CDR2 YYEKEE (reference sequence). The CDR3 loop spans 13 amino acids. The CDR3 nucleotides are TGTGCCAGCAGCCTACAGGGGACAGATACGCAGTATTTT. This gives the protein CASSLQGTDTQYF.

The gene calls are TRBV7-3 and TRBJ1-1, with 7 bases matching TRBD1. The trim removed 2 bases at V and 4 bases at J, leaving 4 bases unmatched. The CDR3 is 14 residues long. Germline V gives CDR1 SGHTA, CDR2 FQGTGA. DNA for the CDR3: TGTGCCAGCAGCTTAGTACAGGGGAGCACTGAAGCTTTCTTT. It yields the protein CASSLVQGSTEAFF.

J is TRBJ2-7 and V is TRBV28; TRBD2 agrees at 10 bases. Germline CDR1 reads MDHEN; CDR2 reads SYDVKM. Trimming took 2 bases from V and 6 from J; bases not matched to a gene: 7. The CDR3 covers 15 residues. Here the CDR3 reads CASSLSSSGRGEQYF. Here the CDR3 DNA reads TGTGCCAGCAGTTTAAGCTCCAGCGGGAGGGGCGAGCAGTACTTC.

J is TRBJ2-6 and V is TRBV19, with 10 bases fitting TRBD2. V shed 6 bases and J 2 bases; nucleotides not matched to a gene: 13. This CDR3 contains 19 residues. CDR1 and CDR2 (germline): LNHDA, SQIVND (reference sequence). In DNA form, the CDR3 reads TGTGCCAGTAGAACCCCGTGGCTAGCGGGAGTTACTGGGGCCAACGTCCTGACTTTC. As protein: CASRTPWLAGVTGANVLTF.

V gene TRBV28 combines with J gene TRBJ2-3; TRBD1 agrees at 11 bases. CDR1 and CDR2 (germline): MDHEN, SYDVKM. The CDR3 runs 19 residues. The J segment lost 3 bases and the V segment lost 6 bases, leaving 17 bases of the junction unmatched. Written as DNA, the CDR3 is TGTGCCAGCAGCCCTCTCCCGGGGACAGGGGGAGTAGTGACAGATACGCAGTATTTT. It yields the protein CASSPLPGTGGVVTDTQYF.